These T cell receptor beta chains were read from a single sample in a study of blood T cell repertoires in COVID-19. Sequencing was performed with immunoSEQ multiplex PCR; in TCRdb, only in-frame clones are kept and a portion is missing. The sample carries 45,000 to 60,000 clones, nearly 90% recorded once. Specimen: peripheral blood. The receptors derive from a man aged 45-60 years with active COVID-19. CDR3s include the opening cysteine and the closing phenylalanine or tryptophan.

j_call v_call cdr3_aa
TRBJ1-2 TRBV13 CASSLGFGQAIANYGYTF
TRBJ2-7 TRBV5-6 CASRIRGQSYEQYF
TRBJ2-6 TRBV7-3 CASSTGEGAGANVLTF
TRBJ1-2 TRBV2 CASTNRGQGQGYTF
TRBJ1-5 TRBV6-6 CASSYESQPQHF
TRBJ2-7 TRBV19 CASSPARGAYEQYF
TRBJ1-1 TRBV5-8 CASSLTGTEAFF
TRBJ2-1 TRBV19 CASSIGQGGGINEQFF
TRBJ2-7 TRBV29-1 CSASNRGGSYEQYF
TRBJ2-1 TRBV11-3 CASGLQPPGQGVEDEQFF
TRBJ2-5 TRBV29-1 CSVVLVGGGETQYF
TRBJ2-1 TRBV3-1/TRBV3-2 CASSQDQGYNEQFF
TRBJ2-5 TRBV9 CASSVGSGATQYF
TRBJ2-1 TRBV20-1 CSASLAGGEQFF
TRBJ1-6 TRBV7-9 CASSSGQASPLHF
TRBJ2-7 TRBV11-1 CASSFRQGRAYEQYF
TRBJ1-2 TRBV10-3 CAARTGGYGYTF
TRBJ1-5 TRBV30 CAWSWDRVNQPQHF